This TCR beta chain comes out of a study of T-cell reconstitution after alpha-beta-depleted transplantation in children. Study-level findings and limits: Several hundred rapidly expanded clones from non-depleted graft cells reportedly supplied alpha-beta T cells about two months post-transplant. Newly made T cells mostly supplied T-cell counts and diversity one year after transplant.

TCRbeta library construction was performed incorporating unique molecular identifiers. Using its own MiXCR run on the PCR reads, TCRdb lists one record per CDR3 protein. The table includes 280,000 or so distinct CDR3 sequences, approximately 10% detected once. Notes on this clonotype: The antigen remains undetermined. This clone may be a read error of a much larger clone one base away.

From germline, CDR1 is SGHKS and CDR2 YYEKEE (reference sequence). With 2 bases clipped from V and 1 base from J, the junction kept 2 bases outside the gene matches. The CDR3 runs to 16 residues. This chain uses TRBV5-5 with TRBJ2-2, with 10 bases fitting TRBD2. This receptor was identified in a male patient aged 2-10 years who had a stem cell transplant for chronic granulomatous disease, so the T cells may come from the graft donor. This specimen was peripheral blood, taken 180 days after TCRalphabeta/CD19-depleted stem cell transplant. CDR3 protein: CASSFRLAGNTGELFF. DNA of the CDR3: TGTGCCAGCAGCTTCCGACTAGCGGGGAACACCGGGGAGCTGTTTTTT.